The clone carrying this TCR beta chain was observed at least ten times. Its antigen is not identified. TCRdb ran MiXCR on the RACE reads and lists one entry per CDR3 protein. The repertoire includes some 350,000 distinct CDR3 sequences, roughly 6.9% of them detected once, and approximately 8% sits in the top ten. This sample was taken from a study of human T cells and chemical hapten exposure. Study details: Diphenylcyclopropenone, dosed weekly to the scalp, was given to patients throughout the approximately 25-week study. DPC (0.01%) was patch tested on the upper back and read at 6 days.

Germline values: CDR1 SGHDT, CDR2 YYEEEE. V gave up 0 bases and J gave up 6 bases, with 12 bases separating them. The CDR3 is made up of 14 amino acids. Whole-study results and caveats: The study found that PT1 expanded TCR counts correlated positively with patch test score.

Time point here: patch test 1, 2 weeks after DPC sensitization. Indicated treatment: therapeutic diphenylcyclopropenone sensitization with weekly scalp DPC. Unfractionated whole blood yielded the extracted total RNA. This sequence originates from a woman aged 18-35 years with alopecia areata. Some clones in this sample may be carry-over from other donors' samples. Sequencing was performed on whole blood, taken in connection with sensitization to the hapten diphenylcyclopropenone (DPC). V and J are TRBV5-6 and TRBJ1-2; D gene ambiguous. CDR3 sequence: CASSLVAMSHGYTF. The CDR3 nucleotides are TGTGCCAGCAGCTTGGTCGCCATGAGTCATGGCTACACCTTC.